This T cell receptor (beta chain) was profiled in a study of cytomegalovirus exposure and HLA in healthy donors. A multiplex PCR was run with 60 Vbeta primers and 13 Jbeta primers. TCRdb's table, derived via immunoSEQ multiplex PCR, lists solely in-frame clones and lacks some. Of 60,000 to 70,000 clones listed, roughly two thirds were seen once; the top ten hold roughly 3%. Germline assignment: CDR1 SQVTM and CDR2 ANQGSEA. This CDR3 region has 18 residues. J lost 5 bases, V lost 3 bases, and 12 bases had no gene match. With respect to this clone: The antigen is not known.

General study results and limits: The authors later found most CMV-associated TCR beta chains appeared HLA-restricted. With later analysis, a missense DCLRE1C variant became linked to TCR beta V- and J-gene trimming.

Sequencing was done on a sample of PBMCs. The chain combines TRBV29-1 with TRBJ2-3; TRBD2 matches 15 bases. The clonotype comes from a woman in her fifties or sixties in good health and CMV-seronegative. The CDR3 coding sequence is TGCAGCGTTGAGGGGACTAGCGGGAGGAATTGGGGCGGAGATACGCAGTATTTT. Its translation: CSVEGTSGRNWGGDTQYF.